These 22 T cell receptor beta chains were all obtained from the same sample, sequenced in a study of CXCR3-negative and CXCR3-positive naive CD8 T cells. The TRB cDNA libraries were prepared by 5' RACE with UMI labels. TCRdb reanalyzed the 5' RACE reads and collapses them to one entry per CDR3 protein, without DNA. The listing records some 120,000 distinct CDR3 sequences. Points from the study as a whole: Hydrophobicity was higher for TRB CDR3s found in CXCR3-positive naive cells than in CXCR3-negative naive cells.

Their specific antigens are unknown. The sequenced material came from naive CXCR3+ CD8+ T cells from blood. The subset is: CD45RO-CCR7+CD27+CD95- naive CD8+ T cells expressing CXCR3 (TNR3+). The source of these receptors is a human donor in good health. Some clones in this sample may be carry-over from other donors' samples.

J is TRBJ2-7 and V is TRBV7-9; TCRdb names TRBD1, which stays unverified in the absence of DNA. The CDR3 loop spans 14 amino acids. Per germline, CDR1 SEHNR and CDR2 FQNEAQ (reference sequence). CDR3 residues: CASSHGTGASEQYF.

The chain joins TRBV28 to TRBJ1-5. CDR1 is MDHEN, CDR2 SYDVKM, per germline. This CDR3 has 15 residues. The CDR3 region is CASSLHDLANQPQHF.

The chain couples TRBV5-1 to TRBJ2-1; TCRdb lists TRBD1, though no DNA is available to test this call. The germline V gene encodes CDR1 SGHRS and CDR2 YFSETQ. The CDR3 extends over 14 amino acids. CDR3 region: CASRGTGNYNEQFF.

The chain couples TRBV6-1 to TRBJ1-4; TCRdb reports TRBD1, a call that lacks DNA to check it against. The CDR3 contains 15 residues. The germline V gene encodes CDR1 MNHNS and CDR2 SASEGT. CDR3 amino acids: CASSPPTGDVEKLFF.

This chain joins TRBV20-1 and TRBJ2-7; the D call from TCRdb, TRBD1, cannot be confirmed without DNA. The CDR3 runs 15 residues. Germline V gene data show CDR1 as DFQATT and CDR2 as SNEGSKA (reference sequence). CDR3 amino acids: CSARDAGERAYEQYF.

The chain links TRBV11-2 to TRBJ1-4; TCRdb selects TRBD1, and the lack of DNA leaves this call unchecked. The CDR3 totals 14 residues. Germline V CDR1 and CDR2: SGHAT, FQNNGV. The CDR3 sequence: CASSPAARNEKLFF. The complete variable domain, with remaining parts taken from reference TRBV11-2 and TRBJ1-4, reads EAGVAQSPRYKIIEKRQSVAFWCNPISGHATLYWYQQILGQGPKLLIQFQNNGVVDDSQLPKDRFSAERLKGVDSTLKIQPAKLEDSAVYLCASSPAARNEKLFFGSGTQLSVL.

CDR3 in amino acids: CASSLDTIGGDQETQYF. The chain links TRBV7-7 to TRBJ2-5; TCRdb designates TRBD2, a call that cannot be tested without DNA. The V gene's germline CDR1 is SSHAT and CDR2 FNYEAQ (reference sequence). This CDR3 has 17 residues.

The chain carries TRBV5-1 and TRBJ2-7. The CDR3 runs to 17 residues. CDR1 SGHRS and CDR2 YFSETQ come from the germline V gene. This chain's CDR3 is CASSPTKLRDTDREQYF.

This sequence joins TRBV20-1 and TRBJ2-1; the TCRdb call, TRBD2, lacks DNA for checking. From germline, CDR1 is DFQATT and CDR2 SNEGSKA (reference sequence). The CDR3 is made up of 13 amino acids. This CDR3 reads CSARSSEDNEQFF.

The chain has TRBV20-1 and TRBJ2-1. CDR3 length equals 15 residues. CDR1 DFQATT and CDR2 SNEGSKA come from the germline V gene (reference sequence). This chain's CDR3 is CSARNSRTSGCEQFF.

CDR3 protein: CASSLGGFPYNEQFF. This chain uses TRBV7-6 with TRBJ2-1; checking the TCRdb D call of TRBD1 is not possible without DNA. The CDR3 has 15 residues. Germline V gene data show CDR1 as SGHVS and CDR2 as FNYEAQ.

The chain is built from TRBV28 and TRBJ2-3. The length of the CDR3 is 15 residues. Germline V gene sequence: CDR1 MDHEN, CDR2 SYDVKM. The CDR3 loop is CASSFFSEYTDTQYF.

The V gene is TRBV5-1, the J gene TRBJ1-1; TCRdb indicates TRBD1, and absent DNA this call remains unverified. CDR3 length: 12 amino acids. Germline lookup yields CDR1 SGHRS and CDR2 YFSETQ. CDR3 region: CASRDGGTEAFF.

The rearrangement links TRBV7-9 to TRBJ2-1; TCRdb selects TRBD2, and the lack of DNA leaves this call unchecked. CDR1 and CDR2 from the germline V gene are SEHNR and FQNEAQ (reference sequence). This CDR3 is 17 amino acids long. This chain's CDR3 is CASSSQTSGTSYNEQFF. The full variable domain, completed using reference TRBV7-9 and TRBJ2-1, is DTGVSQNPRHKITKRGQNVTFRCDPISEHNRLYWYRQTLGQGPEFLTYFQNEAQLEKSRLLSDRFSAERPKGSFSTLEIQRTEQGDSAMYLCASSSQTSGTSYNEQFFGPGTRLTVL.

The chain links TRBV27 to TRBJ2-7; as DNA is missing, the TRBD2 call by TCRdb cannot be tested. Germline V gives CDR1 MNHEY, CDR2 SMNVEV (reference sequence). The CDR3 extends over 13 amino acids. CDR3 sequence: CASSPRTSGEQYF.

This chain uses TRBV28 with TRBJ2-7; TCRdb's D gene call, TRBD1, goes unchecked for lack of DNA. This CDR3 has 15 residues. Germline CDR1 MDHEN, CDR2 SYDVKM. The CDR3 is CASSLIGGMPYEQYF.

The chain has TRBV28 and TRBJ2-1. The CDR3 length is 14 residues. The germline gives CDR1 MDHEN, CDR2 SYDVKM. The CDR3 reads CASRGEPLINEQFF. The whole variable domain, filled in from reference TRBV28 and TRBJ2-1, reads DVKVTQSSRYLVKRTGEKVFLECVQDMDHENMFWYRQDPGLGLRLIYFSYDVKMKEKGDIPEGYSVSREKKERFSLILESASTNQTSMYLCASRGEPLINEQFFGPGTRLTVL.

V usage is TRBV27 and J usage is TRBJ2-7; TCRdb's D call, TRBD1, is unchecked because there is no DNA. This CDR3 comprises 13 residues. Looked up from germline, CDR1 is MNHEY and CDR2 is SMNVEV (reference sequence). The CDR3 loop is CASSLKGSYEQYF.

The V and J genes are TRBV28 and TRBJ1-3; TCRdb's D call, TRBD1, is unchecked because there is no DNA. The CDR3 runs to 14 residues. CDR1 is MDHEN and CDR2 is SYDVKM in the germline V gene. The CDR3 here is CASRRTGTGNTIYF.

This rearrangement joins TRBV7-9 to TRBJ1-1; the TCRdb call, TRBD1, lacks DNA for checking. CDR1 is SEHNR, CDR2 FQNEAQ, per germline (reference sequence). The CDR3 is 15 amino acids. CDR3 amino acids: CASSPTDRMDTEAFF. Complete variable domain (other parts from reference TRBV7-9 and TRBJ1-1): DTGVSQNPRHKITKRGQNVTFRCDPISEHNRLYWYRQTLGQGPEFLTYFQNEAQLEKSRLLSDRFSAERPKGSFSTLEIQRTEQGDSAMYLCASSPTDRMDTEAFFGQGTRLTVV.

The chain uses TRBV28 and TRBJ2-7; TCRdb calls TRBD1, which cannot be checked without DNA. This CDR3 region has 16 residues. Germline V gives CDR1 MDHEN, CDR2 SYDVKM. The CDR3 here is CASSLFGGQALREQYF.

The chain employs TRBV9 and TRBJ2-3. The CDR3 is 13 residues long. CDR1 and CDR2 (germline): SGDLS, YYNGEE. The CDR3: CASSGLLTDTQYF.